This entry is about one T cell receptor (beta chain). Its antigen specificity is not known. No base quality information exists; no much larger clone differs at one position. For CDR1 and CDR2, the germline V gene lists SGHRS and YFSETQ. The CDR3 spans 15 residues, from the cysteine through the phenylalanine. Just the 45-base CDR3 DNA is kept, in frame starting at base 1. After removal of 2 bases from V and 1 base from J, the junction retains 3 bases not matched to a gene. The cohort consisted of 670 or so healthy bone marrow donors. At the time of sampling, every cohort member was nominally healthy, though immune exposures that went unrecorded were likely present. The donor was CMV seropositive and was included in the group of some 290 seropositive cohort members. A peripheral blood sample was collected from each donor, and TCR beta sequencing was performed on peripheral blood mononuclear cells. Genomic DNA was extracted from the blood cell samples with the Qiagen DNeasy Blood Extraction Kit.

The data originate from a study of cytomegalovirus exposure and HLA in healthy donors (TCRdb year 2017). Regarding the study in general: An earlier analysis of 550 to 700 of the donors reported more than 250 Gb of sequence data and some 120 million unique TCR beta sequences from 150 million to 200 million T cells. An early release that covered fewer than 800 HLA-typed donors contained 300 to 350 gigabases of sequencing data and tens of millions of unique TCR sequences. Of the 350 to 450 genotyped donors, roughly 76% were placed in the genetic ancestry cluster associated with self-reported Caucasian donors. The study aimed to test whether cataloging public T cell receptors could reveal signatures of past pathogen exposure. The study profiled the T cell repertoires of approximately 700 subjects by immunosequencing and related them to cytomegalovirus serostatus. Besides the first cohort of 500 to 700 subjects, a separate validation cohort made up of 120 different subjects was used. To predict cytomegalovirus infection status, the study brought together high-throughput TCR immunosequencing, statistical association of individual TCRs with disease status, and machine learning. A later analysis re-analyzed previously published TCR beta repertoires from about 730 donors and added high-resolution HLA genotyping to study TCR occurrence patterns. In the later analysis, no new phenotypic data were used to find candidate immune exposures; instead, reliance was placed on TCR beta sequences and their occurrence across donors. In an earlier analysis of about 590 of the donors, high-throughput TCR beta sequencing was used to judge whether each TCR beta V gene segment behaved as functional or pseudogenic. Donor age, sex, ethnicity and CMV serostatus were compiled alongside the repertoire data. Genome-wide SNP genotypes for about three fifths of the 666 donors were used in a later genetic analysis, which treated that subset as a discovery cohort. All discovery cohort repertoires had been generated on a single sequencing platform. HLA typing included class I and class II loci at four-digit resolution. Typing coverage varied by locus: roughly 629-640 donors for A, B, C, DRB1 and DQB1; 522 for DQA1; more than 600 for DPA1; fewer than 480 for DPB1. Several DR-DQ haplotypes were handled as single units for association and clustering because linkage in the cohort was strong. Among 398 genotyped donors of the cohort, an average of approximately 240,000 unique TCR beta nucleotide sequences were sequenced per donor, roughly a sixth of them non-productive. Results and caveats for the whole study, not just this receptor: A later analysis associated around 16,000 TCR beta sequences with specific HLA alleles at a false discovery rate of 0.05. A further reported finding was that TCR beta sequences accurately predicted the HLA-A and HLA-B alleles for most subjects in the first cohort. A later genetic analysis reported fewer N-insertions in productive TCRs among donors in an Asian-associated ancestry cluster than the roughly 720-donor mean. Correlated functional status among segregating V segments might reflect linkage disequilibrium, but an unknown experimental factor could not be ruled out. According to a later analysis, TCR association rates differed among HLA loci, with DRB1 alleles showing the most associated TCRs and HLA-C alleles showing the fewest. Because some donors lacked HLA typing at each locus, the association tests relied only on the typed subset. Three of the identified cytomegalovirus-associated TCR beta chains were confirmed in vitro to be specific for cytomegalovirus antigens. Most TCR sequences were observed very rarely across donors, whereas some public TCRs were present in many individuals. Because counts were too low, seventeen rarely observed V segments, including chromosome 9 orphons, were left out of the earlier analysis of some 640 of the donors. When HLA alleles, especially DR and DQ, strongly co-occurred, TCR associations were difficult to assign to individual alleles. The study gave a list of under 200 TCR beta chains associated with cytomegalovirus. The authors suggested that the approach could potentially be generalized to other disease states and immunological phenotypes. In an earlier analysis of 587 of the donors, most TCR beta V segments appeared in productive rearrangements about 90% or about 30% of the time, broadly matching IMGT annotations. V-gene and J-gene trimming of TCR beta chains was associated with a missense DCLRE1C variant in a later genetic analysis, and the association was replicated in an independent cohort. Cytomegalovirus status was reported to be diagnosed by the classifier with high specificity and sensitivity in both the original and validation cohorts. Several of the top co-occurrence clusters appeared to be linked to parvovirus B19, influenza, CMV and Epstein-Barr virus, according to a later analysis. Because the 87-base-pair reads could not distinguish some IMGT-functional V segments, including TRBV6-2 and TRBV6-3, those segments were excluded. The presence/absence analyses assumed that sequencing depth was roughly uniform across donors, and that assumption may not be true. Compared with equally common non-associated chains, HLA-associated TCR beta chains in a later analysis were more clonally expanded and had lower generation probabilities. The cohort was sequenced for TCR beta chains only, and without alpha or paired-chain data the features that could be detected were limited. A cluster of highly shared sequence variants was judged likely to represent a technical artifact of the sequencing pipeline. According to a later analysis, most CMV-associated TCR beta chains appeared to be HLA-restricted, and the HLA associations seemed to be driven largely by CMV exposure. The only immune exposure information available for the cohort was CMV serostatus.

The method behind the library was the immunoSEQ multiplex PCR assay. A mixture of 60 forward primers for TCR Vbeta segments and 13 reverse primers for TCR Jbeta segments was used in the multiplex PCR. The CDR3 region of rearranged TCR beta genes was amplified from genomic DNA with a multiplex PCR assay. The amplified TCR beta libraries were sequenced on the Illumina HiSeq System as 87-base-pair reads. The paper's data handling went like this. A later analysis tallied around 82 million unique TCR beta chains across the approximately 670 repertoires, and approximately 12 million of those chains were shared by two or more donors. To remove PCR and sequencing errors, raw reads were error-corrected and collapsed into unique sequences using a nearest-neighbor algorithm that merged closely related sequences. Alignment of CDR3 sequences to IMGT reference sequences was used to assign V, D and J gene segments. Each retained sequence needed at least a six-nucleotide match to both a V gene segment and a J gene segment. Rearrangements were classified as productive when the CDR3 lacked stop codons and remained in frame with V and J, and all other rearrangements were classified as non-productive. CDR3 was defined according to IMGT convention as the region running from the second conserved V-encoded cysteine to the conserved J-encoded phenylalanine. The earlier analysis of 587 of the donors excluded sequences that lacked an unambiguous match to a single V gene segment. An earlier analysis of some 610 of the donors called V segments functional above 56.7% productive rearrangements and segregating when the between-donor standard deviation exceeded 5%. A statistical classification framework was built to diagnose cytomegalovirus status from the catalog of TCR beta chain sequences. A later analysis assigned V and J genes by comparing TCR nucleotide sequences with IMGT/GENE-DB human TR gene sequences. The TCRdist pipeline was used in a later analysis to assign CDR3 sequences and most-parsimonious VDJ recombination scenarios. A later analysis defined each TCR beta chain by its CDR3 amino acid sequence plus V-gene family, and excluded reads lacking a unique V-gene family. As a way to deal with suspected cross-contamination and a sequencing artifact, a later analysis dropped approximately 590 nucleotide sequences that were highly shared and had low generation probability. In a later analysis, a clonal expansion index was calculated for each public chain from normalized within-repertoire ranks of inferred template counts. Generation probabilities in a later analysis came from a VDJ recombination model fitted to out-of-frame rearrangements, and those results were checked against IGoR. In a later analysis, hypergeometric tests were used to score TCR-TCR, TCR-HLA and TCR-CMV co-occurrence, with a repertoire-size bias correction applied to TCR pairs. A later analysis estimated false discovery rates by permuting HLA or CMV assignments 20 times. In a later analysis, co-occurring TCRs were grouped using DBSCAN, with TCRdist sequence similarity added in when clustering inside HLA-allele-positive subsets. Co-occurrence clustering excluded repertoires with fewer than 30,000 or more than 120,000 public chains, plus five with anomalous nucleotide sharing. This is the immuneACCESS table as TCRdb keeps it, with only in-frame sequences that have V and J called. A part of the clones is gone; compared with another copy, unresolved V genes explain less than half, and the rest is unexplained. That table supplies the V and J calls and clone size; D and trimming were determined from the DNA. The sample table holds approximately 77,000 clones, of which about 76% were seen once. The top ten clones comprise about 12% of the sample.

The clonotype originates from a male donor in good health and CMV-seropositive. Material for sequencing was PBMCs. The sequence joins TRBV5-1 to TRBJ2-3, and TRBD2 matches 8 of the central bases. The CDR3 has the sequence CASSLQLAGTDTQYF. The DNA sequence is TGCGCCAGCAGCTTACAACTAGCGGGCACAGATACGCAGTATTTT.